Sequencing of this T cell receptor (beta chain) was carried out in a study of shared clonotypes between healthy human individuals. J gave up 3 bases and V 5 bases, and 16 bases lay outside the gene matches. The CDR3 totals 18 residues. Germline V gene lookup returns CDR1 SGHAT and CDR2 FQNNGV. This clone appeared a single time. Using immunoSEQ multiplex PCR, the repertoire was profiled, and TCRdb retains in-frame clones only, with some absent. The data hold about 2.4 million clones, with 90% to 95% observed a single time. This TCR was recovered from a man aged 18 to 35 in good health. Some clones in this sample may be carry-over from other donors' samples. This rearrangement joins TRBV11-2 to TRBJ1-2; 9 bases map to TRBD1. Sequenced: naive CD4+ T cells from PBMCs. As for subset: CD45RA+ positively selected. The CDR3 nucleotides are TGTGCCAGCAGCGCCTTACCGGGACAGGGCTCATCTCACTATGGCTACACCTTC. It translates to CASSALPGQGSSHYGYTF.